This TCR beta chain was identified during a study of technical replicates of blood from a handful of donors. The germline V gene has CDR1 SGHRS and CDR2 YFSETQ. With 4 bases removed from V and 11 bases from J, the gap between germline ends came to 13 bases. The CDR3 covers 13 residues. The repertoire was sequenced with immunoSEQ multiplex PCR; TCRdb's copy has only in-frame clones and lacks some. This table holds more than 90,000 clones, around 95% found once. The TCR sequence derives from a human donor in good health. Sequenced material: T cells isolated from PBMCs. The V call is TRBV5-1, the J call TRBJ1-6; D not certain. The CDR3 loop is CASSRRGGTPLHF. The CDR3 nucleotides read TGCGCCAGCAGCCGCCGCGGTGGAACACCCCTCCACTTT.